The 19 T cell receptor beta chains presented below share a single source sample, sequenced in a study of cytomegalovirus exposure and HLA in healthy donors. TCRdb's table, derived via immunoSEQ multiplex PCR, lists solely in-frame clones and lacks some. The sample has about 110,000 clones; 88% are singletons. Specimen: PBMCs. The receptors were sampled from a woman aged 18-29 years in good health and CMV-seronegative.

This clone showed up just once. This chain's CDR3 is CASTVGGSYSNQPQHF. DNA for the CDR3: TGTGCCAGCACTGTAGGGGGCTCTTATAGCAATCAGCCCCAGCATTTT. The rearrangement joins TRBV28 to TRBJ1-5; 7 nucleotides agree with TRBD1. The length of the CDR3 is 16 residues. Germline lookup yields CDR1 MDHEN and CDR2 SYDVKM. The V gene end was trimmed by 7 bases and the J gene end by 0 bases; junction bases not matched to a gene: 9.

The chain recombines TRBV4-2 with TRBJ1-1; no clear D gene. This CDR3 region has 14 residues. Between the trimmed V and J ends, which lost 10 bases and 1 base, there was a span of 16 bases. Germline V lookup: CDR1 LGHNA, CDR2 YNFKEQ. The CDR3 DNA sequence: TGTGCCACAAGCGACCGGCCCCGGAACACTGAAGCTTTCTTT. Residues: CATSDRPRNTEAFF.

The chain employs TRBV28 and TRBJ2-3, with TRBD2 identical over 8 bases. This CDR3 is 14 amino acids long. Trimming took 6 bases from V and 6 from J; bases not matched to a gene: 8. Germline V gives CDR1 MDHEN, CDR2 SYDVKM. The CDR3 DNA reads TGTGCCAGCAGGGGAGCGGGAGTAGGTGATACGCAGTATTTT. Translated: CASRGAGVGDTQYF. The whole variable domain, remainder taken from reference TRBV28 and TRBJ2-3, is DVKVTQSSRYLVKRTGEKVFLECVQDMDHENMFWYRQDPGLGLRLIYFSYDVKMKEKGDIPEGYSVSREKKERFSLILESASTNQTSMYLCASRGAGVGDTQYFGPGTRLTVL.

Concerning this clone: Within the sample, other DNA sequences also encode this same CDR3. The chain couples TRBV5-6 to TRBJ1-1; 7 bases fit TRBD1. There are 14 residues in the CDR3. With 0 bases clipped from V and 1 base from J, the junction kept 0 bases outside the gene matches. Germline CDR1 and CDR2: SGHDT and YYEEEE. DNA of the CDR3: TGTGCCAGCAGCTTGGGGACAGGGAACACTGAAGCTTTCTTT. Amino acids: CASSLGTGNTEAFF.

The genes are TRBV7-2 and TRBJ1-5; 11 bases agree with TRBD1. This CDR3 region has 17 residues. Per germline, CDR1 SGHTA and CDR2 FQGNSA. V shed 5 bases and J 9 bases; nucleotides not matched to a gene: 15. The CDR3, as DNA: TGTGCCAGCAGCCTCCCCGGACAGGGGGCGGCCCTCGGGCCCCAGCATTTT. Its translation is CASSLPGQGAALGPQHF.

This sequence joins TRBV27 and TRBJ2-2, with 14 bases aligning to TRBD2. Germline CDR1 MNHEY, CDR2 SMNVEV (reference sequence). The J segment lost 3 bases and the V segment lost 4 bases, leaving 16 bases of the junction unmatched. The length of the CDR3 is 21 residues. The CDR3 nucleotides are TGTGCCAGCAGTTCATCACACCCGGGACTAGCGGGGGCCCTCGACACCGGGGAGCTGTTTTTT. Translation: CASSSSHPGLAGALDTGELFF.

The chain carries TRBV5-4 and TRBJ2-7, with 9 bases identical to TRBD1. J was trimmed by 6 bases and V by 4 bases; bases with no gene match: 8. The CDR3 length is 14 residues. Germline V CDR1 and CDR2: SGHNT, YYREEE (reference sequence). In nucleotides, the CDR3 is TGTGCCAGCAGCCCGTGGGACAGGGTAGCCGAGCAGTACTTC. Residues: CASSPWDRVAEQYF.

This rearrangement joins TRBV2 to TRBJ1-2, with 9 bases matching TRBD1. With 5 bases clipped from V and 8 bases from J, the junction kept 12 bases outside the gene matches. This CDR3 has 15 residues. The germline gives CDR1 SNHLY, CDR2 FYNNEI. CDR3 sequence reads: CASSYLTGTGNGYTF. CDR3 bases: TGTGCCAGCAGTTATCTAACCGGGACAGGGAACGGCTACACCTTC.

V usage is TRBV2 and J usage is TRBJ2-7, with 11 nucleotides matching TRBD2. The germline V gene has CDR1 SNHLY and CDR2 FYNNEI. J gave up 4 bases and V 4 bases, and 12 bases lay outside the gene matches. This CDR3 is 17 amino acids long. As DNA, the CDR3 is TGTGCCAGCAGTGGCGACCCTACTAGCGGGAGTAGGTACGAGCAGTACTTC. It translates to CASSGDPTSGSRYEQYF.

This clone was observed a single time. The J gene is TRBJ2-4, the V gene TRBV7-7; 10 nucleotides agree with TRBD2. This CDR3 spans 19 amino acids. Per the germline V gene, CDR1 is SSHAT and CDR2 is FNYEAQ (reference sequence). Trimming at V came to 5 bases and at J to 4 bases, leaving 17 bases not matched to a gene. Written as DNA, the CDR3 is TGTGCCAGCAGCCCGATTAGCGGGAGGCCCACGGGCGTTAAAAACATTCAGTACTTC. It yields the protein CASSPISGRPTGVKNIQYF.

This clone came up a few times. The chain uses TRBV7-3 and TRBJ2-5, with TRBD2 matching 7 bases. The CDR3 consists of 14 residues. The germline gives CDR1 SGHTA, CDR2 FQGTGA. With V trimmed by 5 bases and J by 1 base, 4 bases remained unmatched. The CDR3 region is CASSRTRPQETQYF. The CDR3 region has the DNA TGTGCCAGCAGCCGGACTAGACCCCAAGAGACCCAGTACTTC. Full variable domain (rest looked up from reference TRBV7-3 and TRBJ2-5): GAGVSQTPSNKVTEKGKYVELRCDPISGHTALYWYRQSLGQGPEFLIYFQGTGAADDSGLPNDRFFAVRPEGSVSTLKIQRTERGDSAVYLCASSRTRPQETQYFGPGTRLLVL.

J is TRBJ2-7 and V is TRBV30, with D hard to call. The V end was cut by 1 base, the J end by 9 bases, with 13 bases between. CDR3 length: 12 amino acids. Germline V gene data show CDR1 as GTSNPN and CDR2 as SVGIG (reference sequence). The CDR3 DNA follows: TGTGCCTGGAGTGACGCAGGTAGACGGCAGTACTTC. As protein: CAWSDAGRRQYF.

This clone was recorded once. CDR3 residues: CASLQGSGQPQHF. DNA for the CDR3: TGTGCCAGCTTACAGGGTTCCGGTCAGCCCCAGCATTTT. J is TRBJ1-5 and V is TRBV18; a weak D match, TRBD1 (6 bases). CDR1 KGHSH and CDR2 LQKENI come from the germline V gene. Trimming took off 7 bases at V and 6 bases at J, with 13 bases between the two ends. CDR3 length: 13 amino acids.

V and J are TRBV5-1 and TRBJ2-3, with 8 nucleotides matching TRBD1. The CDR3 is 15 residues long. J gave up 1 base and V 4 bases, and 5 bases lay outside the gene matches. Germline CDR1 is SGHRS and CDR2 is YFSETQ. CDR3 nucleotide sequence: TGCGCCAGCAGCGGAGGACAGGGAGGCACAGATACGCAGTATTTT. Translating it yields CASSGGQGGTDTQYF.

Only one count was recorded for this clone. The chain carries TRBV6-4 and TRBJ1-6; tentatively, D is TRBD1 (6 bases). V lost 6 bases and J 15 bases, leaving 15 bases between the germline ends. CDR3 size: 12 residues. CDR1 is MRHNA and CDR2 is SNTAGT in the germline V gene. The CDR3 spells CASRVQGFLLHF. The CDR3 DNA follows: TGTGCCAGCAGAGTACAGGGTTTTCTCCTCCACTTT.

The V gene is TRBV5-5, the J gene TRBJ2-7; D is uncertain. The V gene lost 0 bases and the J gene lost 2 bases, with 6 bases spanning the gap. This CDR3 is built from 13 residues. Germline V CDR1 and CDR2: SGHKS, YYEKEE (reference sequence). Here the CDR3 reads CASSLAQTYEQYF. The DNA of the CDR3 is TGTGCCAGCAGCTTGGCCCAGACCTACGAGCAGTACTTC. The entire variable domain, with the rest obtained from reference TRBV5-5 and TRBJ2-7, is as follows: DAGVTQSPTHLIKTRGQQVTLRCSPISGHKSVSWYQQVLGQGPQFIFQYYEKEERGRGNFPDRFSARQFPNYSSELNVNALLLGDSALYLCASSLAQTYEQYFGPGTRLTVT.

The chain is built from TRBV6-1 and TRBJ2-7; 7 bases line up with TRBD1. Trimming removed 2 bases from V and 0 bases from J; junction bases left unmatched: 7. Germline-derived CDR1 and CDR2 are MNHNS and SASEGT. The CDR3 length is 16 residues. For the CDR3, the DNA is TGTGCCAGCAGTGAACTAGGGGGCTACAGCTCCTACGAGCAGTACTTC. This translates into CASSELGGYSSYEQYF.

The genes are TRBV19 and TRBJ1-3; D unresolved. Germline values: CDR1 LNHDA, CDR2 SQIVND (reference sequence). This CDR3 is built from 14 residues. Trimming removed 7 bases at V and 8 bases at J, with 18 bases between. The CDR3 region is CASNPAPHRDTIYF. Here the CDR3 DNA reads TGTGCCAGTAATCCTGCCCCACACAGAGACACCATATATTTT.

CDR3 nucleotide sequence: TGTGCCAGTAACAGACAAGATCAGCCCCAGCATTTT. This codes for CASNRQDQPQHF. The chain combines TRBV19 with TRBJ1-5; no firm D call. Germline V gene lookup returns CDR1 LNHDA and CDR2 SQIVND (reference sequence). V was pared by 7 bases and J by 5 bases, with 9 bases between. The length of the CDR3 is 12 residues.